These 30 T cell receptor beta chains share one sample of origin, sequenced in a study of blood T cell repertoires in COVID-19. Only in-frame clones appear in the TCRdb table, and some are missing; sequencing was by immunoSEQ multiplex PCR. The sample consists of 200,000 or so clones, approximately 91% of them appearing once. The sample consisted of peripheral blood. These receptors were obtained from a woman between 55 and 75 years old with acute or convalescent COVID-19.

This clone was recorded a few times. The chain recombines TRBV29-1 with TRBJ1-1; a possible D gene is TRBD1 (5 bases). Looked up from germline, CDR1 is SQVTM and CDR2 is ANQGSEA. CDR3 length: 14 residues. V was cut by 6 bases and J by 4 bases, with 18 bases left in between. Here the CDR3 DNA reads TGCAGCGTCGCCGTGGGGCGTCAGGGCACTGAAGCTTTCTTT. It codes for CSVAVGRQGTEAFF. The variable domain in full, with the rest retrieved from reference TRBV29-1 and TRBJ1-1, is SAVISQKPSRDICQRGTSLTIQCQVDSQVTMMFWYRQQPGQSLTLIATANQGSEATYESGFVIDKFPISRPNLTFSTLTVSNMSPEDSSIYLCSVAVGRQGTEAFFGQGTRLTVV.

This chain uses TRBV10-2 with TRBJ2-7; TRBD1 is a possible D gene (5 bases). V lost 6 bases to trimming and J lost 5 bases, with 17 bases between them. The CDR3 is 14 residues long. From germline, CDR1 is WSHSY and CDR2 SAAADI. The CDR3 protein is CASRLRVLSNEQYF. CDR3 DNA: TGCGCCAGCAGACTCAGGGTCCTGAGCAACGAGCAGTACTTC.

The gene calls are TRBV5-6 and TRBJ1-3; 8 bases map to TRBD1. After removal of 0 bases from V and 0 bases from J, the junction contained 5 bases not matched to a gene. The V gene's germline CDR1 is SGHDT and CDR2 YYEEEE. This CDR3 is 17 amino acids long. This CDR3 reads CASSLGLTGVSGNTIYF. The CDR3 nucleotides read TGTGCCAGCAGCTTGGGCCTGACAGGGGTCTCTGGAAACACCATATATTTT.

The CDR3 region is CASSRGQGGAKNIQYF. The CDR3 DNA reads TGTGCCAGCAGCCGGGGACAGGGGGGAGCCAAAAACATTCAGTACTTC. The chain couples TRBV28 to TRBJ2-4; 11 bases fit TRBD1. The CDR3 runs 16 residues. The germline gives CDR1 MDHEN, CDR2 SYDVKM. V dropped 6 bases and J dropped 0; count of bases not matched to a gene: 4.

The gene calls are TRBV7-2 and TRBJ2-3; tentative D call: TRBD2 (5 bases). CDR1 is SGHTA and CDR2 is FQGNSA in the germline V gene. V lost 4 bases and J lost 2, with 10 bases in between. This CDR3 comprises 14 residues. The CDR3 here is CASSSRTYTDTQYF. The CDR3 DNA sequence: TGTGCCAGCAGCTCCCGGACTTACACAGATACGCAGTATTTT.

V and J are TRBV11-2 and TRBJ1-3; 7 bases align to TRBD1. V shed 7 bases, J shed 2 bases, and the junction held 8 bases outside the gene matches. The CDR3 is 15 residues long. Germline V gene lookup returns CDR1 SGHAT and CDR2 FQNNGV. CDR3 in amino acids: CASTLTGLAGNTIYF. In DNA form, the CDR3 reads TGTGCCAGCACCCTGACAGGGCTTGCTGGAAACACCATATATTTT.

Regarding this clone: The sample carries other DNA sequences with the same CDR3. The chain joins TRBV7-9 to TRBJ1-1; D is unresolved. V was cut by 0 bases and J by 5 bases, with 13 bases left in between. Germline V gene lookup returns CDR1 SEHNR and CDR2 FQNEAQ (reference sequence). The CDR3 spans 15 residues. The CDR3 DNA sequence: TGTGCCAGCAGCTTAGCTCGGGGAGGAGGGACTGAAGCTTTCTTT. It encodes CASSLARGGGTEAFF.

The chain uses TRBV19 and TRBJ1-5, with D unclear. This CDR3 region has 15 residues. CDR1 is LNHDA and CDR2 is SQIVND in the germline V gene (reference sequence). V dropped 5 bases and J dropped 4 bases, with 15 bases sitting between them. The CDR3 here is CASSPGSGWNQPQHF. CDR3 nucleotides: TGTGCCAGTAGTCCGGGCTCGGGGTGGAATCAGCCCCAGCATTTT.

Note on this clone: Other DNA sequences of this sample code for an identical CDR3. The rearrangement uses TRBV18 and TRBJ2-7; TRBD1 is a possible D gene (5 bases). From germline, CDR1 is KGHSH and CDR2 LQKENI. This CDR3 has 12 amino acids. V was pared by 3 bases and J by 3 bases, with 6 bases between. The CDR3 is CASSPDSYEQYF. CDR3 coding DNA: TGTGCCAGCTCACCCGACAGCTACGAGCAGTACTTC.

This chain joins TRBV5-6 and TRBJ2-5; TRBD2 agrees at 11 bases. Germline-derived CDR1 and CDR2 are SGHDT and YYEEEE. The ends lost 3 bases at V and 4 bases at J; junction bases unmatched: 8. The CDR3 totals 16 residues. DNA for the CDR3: TGTGCCAGCAGCTCTTATAGCGGGAGGGCCGGAGAGACCCAGTACTTC. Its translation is CASSSYSGRAGETQYF. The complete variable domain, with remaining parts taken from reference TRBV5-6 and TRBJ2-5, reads DAGVTQSPTHLIKTRGQQVTLRCSPKSGHDTVSWYQQALGQGPQFIFQYYEEEERQRGNFPDRFSGHQFPNYSSELNVNALLLGDSALYLCASSSYSGRAGETQYFGPGTRLLVL.

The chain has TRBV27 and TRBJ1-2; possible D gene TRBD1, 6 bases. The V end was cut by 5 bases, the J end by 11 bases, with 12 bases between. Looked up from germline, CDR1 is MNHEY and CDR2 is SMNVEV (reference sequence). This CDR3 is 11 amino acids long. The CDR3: CASSAGRGYTF. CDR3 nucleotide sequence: TGTGCCAGCAGTGCCGGAAGGGGGTACACCTTC.

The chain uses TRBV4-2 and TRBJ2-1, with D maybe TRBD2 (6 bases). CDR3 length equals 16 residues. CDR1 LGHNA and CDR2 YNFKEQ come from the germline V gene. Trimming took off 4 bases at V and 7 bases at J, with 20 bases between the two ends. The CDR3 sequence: CASSPSDRLVSNEQFF. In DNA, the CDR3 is TGTGCCAGCAGCCCAAGCGATAGACTAGTGTCGAATGAGCAGTTCTTC.

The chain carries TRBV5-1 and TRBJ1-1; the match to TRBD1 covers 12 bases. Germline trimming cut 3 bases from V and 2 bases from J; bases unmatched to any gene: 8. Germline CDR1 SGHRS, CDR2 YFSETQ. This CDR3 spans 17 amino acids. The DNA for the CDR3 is TGCGCCAGCAGCTCCCGGGACAGGGGGCGCAAAAACACTGAAGCTTTCTTT. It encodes CASSSRDRGRKNTEAFF.

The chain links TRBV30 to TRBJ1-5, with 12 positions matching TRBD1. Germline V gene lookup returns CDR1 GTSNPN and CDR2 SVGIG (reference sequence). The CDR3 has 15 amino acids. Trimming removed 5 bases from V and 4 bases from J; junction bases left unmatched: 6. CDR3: CAWQGQGARNQPQHF. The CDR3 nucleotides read TGTGCCTGGCAGGGACAGGGGGCGCGGAATCAGCCCCAGCATTTT.

The CDR3 region is CASSSTGGYTF. The CDR3 DNA reads TGTGCCAGCAGTTCTACGGGTGGCTACACCTTC. The chain uses TRBV6-6 and TRBJ1-2; no clear D gene. CDR1 MNHNY and CDR2 SVGAGI come from the germline V gene (reference sequence). The CDR3 is 11 residues long. The V end lost 4 bases, the J end lost 7 bases, and 7 bases lay between the germline ends.

The CDR3 region has the DNA TGTGCCAGCAGCTTGGGACATTTTACCCTCTATGGCTACACCTTC. Amino acid sequence: CASSLGHFTLYGYTF. The rearrangement joins TRBV7-3 to TRBJ1-2, with D possibly matching TRBD1 (6 bases). The CDR3 consists of 15 residues. V was trimmed by 3 bases and J by 4 bases, leaving 15 bases between them. In germline, CDR1 is SGHTA, CDR2 FQGTGA.

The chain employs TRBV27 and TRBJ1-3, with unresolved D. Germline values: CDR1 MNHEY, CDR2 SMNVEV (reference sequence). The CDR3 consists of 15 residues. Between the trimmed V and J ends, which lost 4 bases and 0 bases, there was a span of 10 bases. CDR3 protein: CASSSSYSSGNTIYF. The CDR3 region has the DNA TGTGCCAGCAGTTCCTCCTACAGCTCTGGAAACACCATATATTTT.

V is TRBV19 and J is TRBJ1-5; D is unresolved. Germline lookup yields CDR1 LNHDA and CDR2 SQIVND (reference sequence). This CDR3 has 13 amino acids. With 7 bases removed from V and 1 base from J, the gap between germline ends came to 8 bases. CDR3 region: CASKTHSNQPQHF. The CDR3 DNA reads TGTGCCAGTAAGACTCACAGCAATCAGCCCCAGCATTTT. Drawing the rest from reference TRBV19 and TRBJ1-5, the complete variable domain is DGGITQSPKYLFRKEGQNVTLSCEQNLNHDAMYWYRQDPGQGLRLIYYSQIVNDFQKGDIAEGYSVSREKKESFPLTVTSAQKNPTAFYLCASKTHSNQPQHFGDGTRLSIL.

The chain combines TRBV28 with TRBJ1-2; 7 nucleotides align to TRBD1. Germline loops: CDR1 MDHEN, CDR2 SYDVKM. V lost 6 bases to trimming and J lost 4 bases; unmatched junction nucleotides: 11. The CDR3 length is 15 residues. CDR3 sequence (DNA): TGTGCCAGCAGCCAAAACAGGGGCGCTGGCTATGGCTACACCTTC. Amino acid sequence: CASSQNRGAGYGYTF.

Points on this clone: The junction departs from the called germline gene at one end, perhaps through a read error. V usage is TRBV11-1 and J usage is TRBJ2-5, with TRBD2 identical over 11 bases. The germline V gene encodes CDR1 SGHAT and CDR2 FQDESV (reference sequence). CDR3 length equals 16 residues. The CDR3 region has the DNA TGTGCCAGCAGCTTATCCACTAGCGGGGGCCAAGGGACCCAGTACTTC. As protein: CASSLSTSGGQGTQYF.

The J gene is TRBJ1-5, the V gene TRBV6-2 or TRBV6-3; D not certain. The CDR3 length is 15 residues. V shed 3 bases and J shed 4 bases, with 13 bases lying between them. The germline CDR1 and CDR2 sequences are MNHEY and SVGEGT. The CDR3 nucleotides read TGTGCCAGCAGTTATTCGACGGAGAAGAATCAGCCCCAGCATTTT. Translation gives CASSYSTEKNQPQHF.

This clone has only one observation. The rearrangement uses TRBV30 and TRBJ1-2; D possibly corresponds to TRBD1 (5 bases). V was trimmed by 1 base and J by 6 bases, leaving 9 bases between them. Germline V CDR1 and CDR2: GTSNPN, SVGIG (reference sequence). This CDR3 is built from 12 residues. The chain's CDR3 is CAWSANRHGYTF. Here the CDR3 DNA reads TGTGCCTGGAGTGCTAACAGGCATGGCTACACCTTC.

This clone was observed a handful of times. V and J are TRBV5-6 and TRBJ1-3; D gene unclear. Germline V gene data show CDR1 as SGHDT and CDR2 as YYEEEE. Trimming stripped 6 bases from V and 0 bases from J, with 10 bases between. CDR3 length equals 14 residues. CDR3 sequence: CASTLQYSGNTIYF. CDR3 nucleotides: TGTGCCAGCACCCTACAGTACTCTGGAAACACCATATATTTT.

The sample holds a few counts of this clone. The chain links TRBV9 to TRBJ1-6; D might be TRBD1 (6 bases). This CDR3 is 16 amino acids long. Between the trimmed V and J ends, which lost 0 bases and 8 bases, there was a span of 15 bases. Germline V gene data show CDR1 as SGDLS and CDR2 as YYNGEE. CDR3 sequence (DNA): TGTGCCAGCAGCGTAGCAATGCGGGGGCGAGATTCACCCCTCCACTTT. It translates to CASSVAMRGRDSPLHF.

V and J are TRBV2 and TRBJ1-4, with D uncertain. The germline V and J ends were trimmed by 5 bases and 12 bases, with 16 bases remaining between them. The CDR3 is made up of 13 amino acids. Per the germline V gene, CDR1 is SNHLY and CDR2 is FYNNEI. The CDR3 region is CASSLTWVAELFF. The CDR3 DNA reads TGTGCCAGCAGTCTGACCTGGGTAGCGGAACTGTTTTTT.

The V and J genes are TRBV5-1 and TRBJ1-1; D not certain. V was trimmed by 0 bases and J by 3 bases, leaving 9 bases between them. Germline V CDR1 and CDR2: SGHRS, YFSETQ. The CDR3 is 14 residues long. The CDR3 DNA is TGCGCCAGCAGCTTGGTGCTTACGGACACTGAAGCTTTCTTT. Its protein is CASSLVLTDTEAFF.

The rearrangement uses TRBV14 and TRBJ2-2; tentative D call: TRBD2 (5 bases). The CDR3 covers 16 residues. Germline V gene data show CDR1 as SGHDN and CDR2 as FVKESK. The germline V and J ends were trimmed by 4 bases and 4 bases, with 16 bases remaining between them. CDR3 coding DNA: TGTGCCAGCAGCCCCTTCAGAGGGATTGGCACCGGGGAGCTGTTTTTT. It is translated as CASSPFRGIGTGELFF.

The CDR3 region is CASSLEGRADQPQHF. CDR3 sequence (DNA): TGTGCCAGCAGCTTAGAGGGCAGGGCCGACCAGCCCCAGCATTTT. This sequence joins TRBV7-9 and TRBJ1-5; possibly TRBD1 for D (5 bases). V dropped 1 base and J dropped 7 bases, with 14 bases sitting between them. This CDR3 contains 15 residues. CDR1 and CDR2 (germline): SEHNR, FQNEAQ (reference sequence). The full variable domain, in which reference TRBV7-9 and TRBJ1-5 provide the parts outside the CDR3, is DTGVSQNPRHKITKRGQNVTFRCDPISEHNRLYWYRQTLGQGPEFLTYFQNEAQLEKSRLLSDRFSAERPKGSFSTLEIQRTEQGDSAMYLCASSLEGRADQPQHFGDGTRLSIL.

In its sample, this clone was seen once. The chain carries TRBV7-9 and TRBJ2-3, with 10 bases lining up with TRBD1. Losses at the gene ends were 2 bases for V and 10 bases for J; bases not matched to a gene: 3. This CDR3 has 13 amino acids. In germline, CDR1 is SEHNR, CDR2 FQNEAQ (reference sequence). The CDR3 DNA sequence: TGTGCCAGCAGCTTAACCGGGACAGGGGCGCAGTATTTT. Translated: CASSLTGTGAQYF.

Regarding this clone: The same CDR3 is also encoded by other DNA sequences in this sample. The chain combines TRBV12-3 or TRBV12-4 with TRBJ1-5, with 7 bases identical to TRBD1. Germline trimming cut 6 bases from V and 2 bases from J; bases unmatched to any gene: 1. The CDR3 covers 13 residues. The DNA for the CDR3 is TGTGCCAGCAGGGGGACAGGCAATCAGCCCCAGCATTTT. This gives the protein CASRGTGNQPQHF.